Below, one T cell receptor (beta chain) is given with its context. The table came from immunoSEQ multiplex PCR; TCRdb's copy has only in-frame clones and leaves some out. The table has 70,000 to 75,000 clones, approximately 91% seen once. The data derive from a study of PD-L1 blockade in urothelial cancer. The germline gives CDR1 MNHEY, CDR2 SVGAGI. J lost 6 bases, V lost 6 bases, and 5 bases had no gene match. The CDR3 extends over 14 amino acids. The starting material was PBMCs, obtained around atezolizumab (anti-PD-L1) treatment. The clonotype comes from a man aged 60-69 years with urothelial cancer. The chain carries TRBV6-5 and TRBJ1-4; 9 nucleotides align to TRBD1. The CDR3 DNA is TGTGCCAGCAGCCCGGGACAGGGTTATGAAAAACTGTTTTTT. Translation gives CASSPGQGYEKLFF.